This T cell receptor (beta chain) is drawn from a study of shared clonotypes between healthy human individuals. Study-level findings and limits: When compared with the clonotypes that were shared by all four sorted-subset donors, the non-shared clonotypes turned out to have lower generation probabilities.

As processed by the authors: ImmunoSEQ output held junction-only sequences without quality scores, so filtering differed. Assay used: immunoSEQ multiplex PCR; TCRdb lists only in-frame clones, some missing. V and J calls and clone size are as listed in that table; D and trimming were resolved from the DNA. The table has about 2 million clones, 90% to 95% seen once. About this clone itself: Antigen unknown.

The junction had 9 bases not matched to a gene; V was cut back by 2 bases and J by 7 bases. The CDR3 contains 16 residues. Germline V lookup: CDR1 SEHNR, CDR2 FQNEAQ (reference sequence). The clonotype was recovered from a man between 18 and 29 years old in good health. The V gene is TRBV7-9, the J gene TRBJ2-7, with 12 bases aligning to TRBD1. The sequencing input was naive CD4+ T cells sorted from blood. Described subset: CD45RA+ positively selected. CDR3 coding DNA: TGTGCCAGCAGCTTAAGAAAGGGGACAGGGGGCTTTGAGCAGTACTTC. Translated: CASSLRKGTGGFEQYF.